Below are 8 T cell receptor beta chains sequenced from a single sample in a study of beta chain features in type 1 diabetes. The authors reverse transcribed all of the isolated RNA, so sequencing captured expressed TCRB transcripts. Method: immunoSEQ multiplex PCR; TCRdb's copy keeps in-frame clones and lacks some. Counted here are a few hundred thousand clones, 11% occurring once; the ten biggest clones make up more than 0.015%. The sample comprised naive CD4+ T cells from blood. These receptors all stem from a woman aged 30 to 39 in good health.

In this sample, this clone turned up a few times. CDR3 protein: CASSKEVAGVLETQYF. DNA of the CDR3: TGTGCCAGCAGCAAAGAGGTTGCGGGAGTGTTGGAGACCCAGTACTTC. The chain recombines TRBV7-2 with TRBJ2-5, with 7 positions matching TRBD2. This CDR3 has 16 residues. Germline loops: CDR1 SGHTA, CDR2 FQGNSA. Losses at the gene ends were 5 bases for V and 5 bases for J; bases not matched to a gene: 14.

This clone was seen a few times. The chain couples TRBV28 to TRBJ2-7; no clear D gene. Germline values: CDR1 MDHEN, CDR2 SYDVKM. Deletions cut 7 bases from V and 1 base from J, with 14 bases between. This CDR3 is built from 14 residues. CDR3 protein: CASTSSGRSYEQYF. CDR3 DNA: TGTGCCAGCACCTCTTCGGGTCGGTCCTACGAGCAGTACTTC.

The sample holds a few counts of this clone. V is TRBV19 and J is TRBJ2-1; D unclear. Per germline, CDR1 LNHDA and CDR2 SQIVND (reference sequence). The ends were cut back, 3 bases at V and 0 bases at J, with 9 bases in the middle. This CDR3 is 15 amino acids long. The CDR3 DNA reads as TGTGCCAGTAGTATCCTCCAGAACTCCTACAATGAGCAGTTCTTC. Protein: CASSILQNSYNEQFF. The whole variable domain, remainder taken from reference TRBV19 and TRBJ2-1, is DGGITQSPKYLFRKEGQNVTLSCEQNLNHDAMYWYRQDPGQGLRLIYYSQIVNDFQKGDIAEGYSVSREKKESFPLTVTSAQKNPTAFYLCASSILQNSYNEQFFGPGTRLTVL.

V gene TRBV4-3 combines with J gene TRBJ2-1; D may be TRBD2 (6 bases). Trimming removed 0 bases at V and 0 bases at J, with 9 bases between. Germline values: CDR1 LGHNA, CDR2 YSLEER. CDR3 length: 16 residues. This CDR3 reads CASSQDRGSSYNEQFF. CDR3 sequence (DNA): TGCGCCAGCAGCCAAGACCGGGGGAGCTCCTACAATGAGCAGTTCTTC.

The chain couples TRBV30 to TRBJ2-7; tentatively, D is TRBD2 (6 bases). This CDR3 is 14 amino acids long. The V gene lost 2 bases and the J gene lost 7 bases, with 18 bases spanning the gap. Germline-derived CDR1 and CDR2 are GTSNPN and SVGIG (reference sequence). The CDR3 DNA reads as TGTGCCTGGAGTTGGGGCCTCCCCGGGGGTGAGCAGTACTTC. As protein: CAWSWGLPGGEQYF.

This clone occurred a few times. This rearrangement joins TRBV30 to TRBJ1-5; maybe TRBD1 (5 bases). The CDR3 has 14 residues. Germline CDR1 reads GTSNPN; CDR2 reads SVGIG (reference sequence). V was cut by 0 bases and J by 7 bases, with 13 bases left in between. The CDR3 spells CAWSVRGISQPQHF. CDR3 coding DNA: TGTGCCTGGAGTGTACGGGGGATCTCCCAGCCCCAGCATTTT.

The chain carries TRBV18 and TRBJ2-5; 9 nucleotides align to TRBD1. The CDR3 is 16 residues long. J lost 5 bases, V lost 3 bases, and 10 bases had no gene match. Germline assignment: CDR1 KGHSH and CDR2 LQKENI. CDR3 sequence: CASSPPGQGAGETQYF. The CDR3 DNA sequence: TGTGCCAGCTCACCTCCGGGACAGGGAGCTGGGGAGACCCAGTACTTC.

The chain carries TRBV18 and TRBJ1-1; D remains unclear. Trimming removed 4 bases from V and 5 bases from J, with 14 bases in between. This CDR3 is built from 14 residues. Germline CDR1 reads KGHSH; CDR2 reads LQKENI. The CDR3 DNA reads TGTGCCAGCTCACGGCAGGCGTTGGATACTGAAGCTTTCTTT. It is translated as CASSRQALDTEAFF.